The rows below give T cell receptor beta chains drawn from one sample of a study of blood T cell repertoires in COVID-19. Assay: immunoSEQ multiplex PCR; the TCRdb copy retains only in-frame clones and omits some. This table holds about 74,000 clones, 75% to 80% found once. The sequencing input was peripheral blood. These receptors originate from a human donor in a cohort sampled during active COVID-19. Each CDR3 is given with its conserved first and last residue. D genes are given only for firm matches. The size field is filled for only some rows; it gives once, few, many or a size class.

>TRBD2|.|TRBV11-3|TRBJ2-3
TGTGCCAGCAGCCGATTACTAGCGGGAGGCGGGCAAGATACGCAGTATTTT
CASSRLLAGGGQDTQYF
>.|.|TRBV30|TRBJ1-5
TGTGCCTGGAGTGTCCCCCAGGTTTCTTTTAGCAATCAGCCCCAGCATTTT
CAWSVPQVSFSNQPQHF
>TRBD2|.|TRBV18|TRBJ2-1
TGTGCCAGCTCACCAGGTGGGACTAGCGGGAGTATGAATGAGCAGTTCTTC
CASSPGGTSGSMNEQFF
>TRBD1|.|TRBV6-2/TRBV6-3|TRBJ1-5
TGTGCCAGCAGTTACTCGGGACAGGGCTATCAGCCCCAGCATTTT
CASSYSGQGYQPQHF
>TRBD1|.|TRBV19|TRBJ1-2
TGTGCCAGTAGTATGGAGGACAGGGGAGCTAACTATGGCTACACCTTC
CASSMEDRGANYGYTF
>.|.|TRBV28|TRBJ1-2
TGTGCCAGCAGTCCCACAGAGACACGCCGCGGCTACACCTTC
CASSPTETRRGYTF
>TRBD1|.|TRBV4-1|TRBJ2-3
TGCGCCAGCAGCCAAGACCGCCCAGGGGGCGCCCCCTTGGCAGATACGCAGTATTTT
CASSQDRPGGAPLADTQYF
>.|once|TRBV3-1/TRBV3-2|TRBJ1-2
TGTGCCAGCAGCCAAATCCAGGGAAGAGATGGCTACACCTTC
CASSQIQGRDGYTF
>TRBD2|.|TRBV5-1|TRBJ2-7
TGCGCCAGCAGCTTACAACTAGCGGAAACCTACGAGCAGTACTTC
CASSLQLAETYEQYF
>.|.|TRBV4-2|TRBJ1-1
TGTGCCAGCAGCCAAGATTTAACAGGGTACACTGAAGCTTTCTTT
CASSQDLTGYTEAFF
>.|.|TRBV28|TRBJ2-7
TGTGCCAGCAGCTCATCGGAGGGAGCCTACGAGCAGTACTTC
CASSSSEGAYEQYF
>TRBD1|.|TRBV6-5|TRBJ1-1
TGTGCCAGCAAGTCAGGGGGCGCTTATACTGAAGCTTTCTTT
CASKSGGAYTEAFF
>TRBD1|.|TRBV5-1|TRBJ2-5
TGCGCCAGCAGCTATAACGGACAGGGAATAGGAGAGACCCAGTACTTC
CASSYNGQGIGETQYF
>TRBD1|.|TRBV18|TRBJ1-1
TGTGCCAGCTCACCACGAGACAGGGGGCTGTATACTGAAGCTTTCTTT
CASSPRDRGLYTEAFF
>TRBD1|.|TRBV5-1|TRBJ1-4
TGCGCCAGCGGGACAGGCTATTCTAATGAAAAACTGTTTTTT
CASGTGYSNEKLFF
>TRBD2|few|TRBV27|TRBJ2-5
TGTGCCAGCAGTTTATCCAAGTCAGGGATTGCTAGCGGGAGAAGTCAGTACTTC
CASSLSKSGIASGRSQYF
>TRBD2|.|TRBV15|TRBJ2-5
TGTGCCACCAGCAGATCACTAGCGGGAGGCATCGCCCAGTACTTC
CATSRSLAGGIAQYF
>TRBD1|.|TRBV29-1|TRBJ1-2
TGCAGCGTACCCGGGACAGGGGGTCCCTATGGCTACACCTTC
CSVPGTGGPYGYTF
>TRBD2|.|TRBV12-5|TRBJ2-1
TGTGCTAGTGGTTTGGAAGCGGGAGGTCTCTCCTACAATGAGCAGTTCTTC
CASGLEAGGLSYNEQFF
>TRBD1|.|TRBV27|TRBJ1-1
TGTGCCAGCTCGCTTGTACCGGGACAGGGGGCAAACACTGAAGCTTTCTTT
CASSLVPGQGANTEAFF
>.|.|TRBV5-8|TRBJ2-1
TGTGCCAGCAGCTTGATGGCTTCGCGGTACAATGAGCAGTTCTTC
CASSLMASRYNEQFF
>.|.|TRBV7-6|TRBJ1-5
TGTGCCAGCAGCTTAGGGGCAGGACTTAGCAATCAGCCCCAGCATTTT
CASSLGAGLSNQPQHF
>.|.|TRBV7-2|TRBJ1-5
TGTGCCAGCAGCTGGGGGGGCAGTACTAGCAATCAGCCCCAGCATTTT
CASSWGGSTSNQPQHF
>TRBD1|.|TRBV10-2|TRBJ2-7
TGCGCCAGCAGTGGCCTGAACAGACAGGGTATCGTGTCCTACGAGCAGTACTTC
CASSGLNRQGIVSYEQYF
>TRBD2|.|TRBV9|TRBJ2-5
TGTGCCAGCGGGACTAGCGGGTCGGGGAAGGAGACCCAGTACTTC
CASGTSGSGKETQYF
>.|once|TRBV29-1|TRBJ2-6
TGCAGCGCCATGTCGGGGTCTGGGGCCAACGTCCTGACTTTC
CSAMSGSGANVLTF
>.|.|TRBV19|TRBJ2-3
TGTGCCAGTAGTATGTCGGGAGCCGGCACAGATACGCAGTATTTT
CASSMSGAGTDTQYF
>TRBD2|.|TRBV5-6|TRBJ2-1
TGTGCCAGCAGCTTGTACGGGACTAGCAAACAGTTCTTC
CASSLYGTSKQFF
>TRBD2|.|TRBV11-3|TRBJ2-7
TGTGCCAGCAGCCGAGGCGGGACTAGCCCGCAGTACTTC
CASSRGGTSPQYF
>.|.|TRBV7-9|TRBJ1-4
TGTGCCAGCAGCCAGGTTAATGAAAAACTGTTTTTT
CASSQVNEKLFF
>.|.|TRBV5-1|TRBJ2-7
TGCGCCAGCAGCTCTGGGGCAGGCTCCGAGCAGTACTTC
CASSSGAGSEQYF
>.|.|TRBV5-1|TRBJ2-7
TGCGCCAGCAGCGGGGGGGGCACCTCCTACGAGCAGTACTTC
CASSGGGTSYEQYF
>TRBD1|.|TRBV28|TRBJ2-5
TGTGCCAGCAGTTCGACAGGGGTGTGGGAGACCCAGTACTTC
CASSSTGVWETQYF